This TCR beta chain was identified during a study of technical replicates of blood from a handful of donors. Libraries were prepared by immunoSEQ multiplex PCR; TCRdb keeps only in-frame clonotypes and omits some of them. This sample has about 49,000 clones, with approximately 90% found just once. About this clone: The sample carries other DNA sequences with the same CDR3.

Sequenced material: PBMCs. This TCR was sampled from a human donor in good health. Some clones in this sample may be carry-over from other donors' samples.

Here the CDR3 reads CASSLEGGNQPQHF. CDR3 nucleotides: TGCGCCAGCAGCTTGGAGGGGGGGAATCAGCCCCAGCATTTT. The rearrangement uses TRBV5-1 and TRBJ1-5, with D perhaps matching TRBD1 (6 bases). V was shortened by 0 bases and J by 4 bases, with 8 bases between the two germline ends. Germline assignment: CDR1 SGHRS and CDR2 YFSETQ. This CDR3 spans 14 amino acids.